This T cell receptor (beta chain) was sequenced in a study of vaccination and CD4 T cells after COVID-19. Across the study: Median time from COVID diagnosis to post-COVID sampling was under 120 days (35 to 161). Convalescent patients, a few in number, were sampled at day 14 and days 161 to 241 post-vaccination. Post-vaccine sampling followed dose two by a median approximately 70 days (range 14 to 241). General study points: Researchers report that 304 of 307 vaccine-specific clones in convalescent patients proved spike mono-reactive.

TCRdb re-analysed the PCR reads in MiXCR, keeping a single row per CDR3 protein. The data show 30,000 to 40,000 distinct CDR3 sequences, around 35% seen once. In the case of this clonotype: Its target is not known.

Sample time point: late sampling 161 to 241 days after vaccination in three convalescent patients. The CDR3 consists of 15 residues. Per the germline V gene, CDR1 is LNHNV and CDR2 is YYDKDF (reference sequence). V was cut by 3 bases and J by 2 bases, with 13 bases left in between. This sample comprised CD4+ T cells from blood, obtained about 7 months after SARS-CoV-2 vaccination. The receptor was isolated from a human donor who had recovered from COVID-19. This chain connects TRBV15 to TRBJ2-5; tentatively, D is TRBD1 (6 bases). The CDR3 nucleotides read TGTGCCACCAGCAGCGGCCTTCAGGGGCAAGAGACCCAGTACTTC. This gives the protein CATSSGLQGQETQYF.